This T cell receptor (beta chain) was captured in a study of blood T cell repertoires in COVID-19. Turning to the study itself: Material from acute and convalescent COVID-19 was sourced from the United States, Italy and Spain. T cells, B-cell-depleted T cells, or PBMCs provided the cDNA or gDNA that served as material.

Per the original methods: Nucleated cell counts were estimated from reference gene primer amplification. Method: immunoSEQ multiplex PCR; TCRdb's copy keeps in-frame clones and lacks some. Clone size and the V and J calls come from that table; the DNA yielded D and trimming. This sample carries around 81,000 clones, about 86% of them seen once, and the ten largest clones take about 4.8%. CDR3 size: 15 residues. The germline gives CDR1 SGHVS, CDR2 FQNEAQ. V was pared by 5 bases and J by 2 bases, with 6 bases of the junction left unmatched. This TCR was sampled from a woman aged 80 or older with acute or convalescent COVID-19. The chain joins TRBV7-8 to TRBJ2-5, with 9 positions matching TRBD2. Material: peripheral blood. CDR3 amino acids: CASSPVAGGQETQYF. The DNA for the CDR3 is TGTGCCAGCAGCCCCGTGGCGGGGGGGCAAGAGACCCAGTACTTC.